Shown below are 8 T cell receptor beta chains from a single sample sequenced in a study of CXCR3-negative and CXCR3-positive naive CD8 T cells (dated by TCRdb to about 2019). Sequencing took place on a NextSeq 550. The Human TCR Profiling Kit (MiLaboratory) was used to make UMI-labeled 5' RACE TRB cDNA libraries. TCRdb reprocessed the public reads and reports one entry per CDR3 protein sequence, without DNA. The sample table on file contains 90,000 to 100,000 distinct CDR3 sequences. The top ten clonotypes cover around 1.5% of the sample. Sequencing was performed on naive CXCR3- CD8+ T cells from blood. The meaning of the sample's cell subset or site label: CD45RO-CCR7+CD27+CD95- naive CD8+ T cells lacking CXCR3 (TNR3-). Receptor source: a human donor in good health. Some clones in this sample may be carry-over from other donors' samples.

This chain connects TRBV12-3 or TRBV12-4 to TRBJ2-1; as DNA is missing, the TRBD1 call by TCRdb cannot be tested. This CDR3 is 15 amino acids long. Here the CDR3 reads CASSLEQGGENEQFF.

The rearrangement uses TRBV29-1 and TRBJ1-2; there is no DNA to check the TCRdb D call of TRBD1. This CDR3 spans 13 amino acids. Germline CDR1 and CDR2: SQVTM and ANQGSEA. CDR3 amino acids: CSVAGTGFYGYTF.

The V and J genes are TRBV7-9 and TRBJ2-7; TCRdb calls TRBD1, which cannot be checked without DNA. CDR1 and CDR2 from the germline V gene are SEHNR and FQNEAQ (reference sequence). The CDR3 contains 16 residues. The CDR3 loop is CASSPPPGQGPYEQYF.

The V and J genes are TRBV7-9 and TRBJ2-7; TCRdb returns TRBD2, unconfirmable since there is no DNA. Germline V lookup: CDR1 SEHNR, CDR2 FQNEAQ (reference sequence). The CDR3 loop spans 14 amino acids. CDR3 sequence reads: CASSLAGTIYEQYF.

V is TRBV7-8 and J is TRBJ2-5; TCRdb designates TRBD1, a call that cannot be tested without DNA. The germline V gene encodes CDR1 SGHVS and CDR2 FQNEAQ. This CDR3 is 16 amino acids long. This CDR3 is CASSGSRDRVEETQYF.

The chain employs TRBV5-5 and TRBJ2-7. The germline V gene has CDR1 SGHKS and CDR2 YYEKEE (reference sequence). The CDR3 has 14 amino acids. The chain's CDR3 is CASSSDGRLYEQYF.

V is TRBV28 and J is TRBJ2-2; the D call of TRBD1 rests on TCRdb alone, since no DNA is present to check it. The CDR3 consists of 14 residues. CDR1 and CDR2 from the germline V gene are MDHEN and SYDVKM. The CDR3 loop reads CASSLPQGSGELFF.

The J gene is TRBJ2-1, the V gene TRBV11-2. Germline lookup yields CDR1 SGHAT and CDR2 FQNNGV. CDR3 length equals 15 residues. The chain's CDR3 is CASSLPEHSLDEQFF.